This T cell receptor beta chain stems from a study of low-dose radiotherapy and immunotherapy resistance in tumors (dated by TCRdb to 2021 to 2024). About the study as a whole: In Cohort 1, 0.5 Gy per fraction was delivered every 2 weeks, and a total PTV dose of 6.5 Gy was prescribed. The trial did not randomize participants into treatment groups. Cohort 2 received 1 Gy per fraction every two weeks, with a total of 13 Gy over 26 weeks. Every two weeks, patients got intravenous cyclophosphamide at 200 mg/m2, given one day ahead of each radiation and immunotherapy administration. The translational analysis covered eight patients: three from the first dose cohort and the first five from the second dose cohort. Nivolumab was administered intravenously as a 240 mg flat dose every two weeks, and ipilimumab was administered intravenously at 1 mg/kg every six weeks. Starting on cycle 1 day 1, patients took 300 mg of aspirin by mouth once daily for four cycles.

Sequencing instrument: Illumina HiSeq 2500. Superscript III and a set of TRAV- and TRBV-specific primers were used to synthesize first-strand cDNA, so that both TCRalpha and TCRbeta chains were covered. TCRs were amplified with Phusion for approximately 20 PCR cycles using a constant-region primer together with the adapter attached to the V primers. Amplification of the isolated mRNA was done with the MessageAmp II aRNA Amplification Kit, which involved a roughly 15-hour in vitro transcription at 37 degrees C. The Dynabeads mRNA DIRECT Purification Kit was used to isolate mRNA for TCR sequencing. Indexed Illumina adapters were added in a second approximately 27-cycle Phusion PCR, and the resulting products were purified with AMPure XP beads. In the source study's methods: Custom Perl scripts pooled TCR sequences encoding the same protein, removed out-of-frame sequences and computed each clonotype's abundance. Any TCR sequence backed by just one read was left out of the analysis. The metrics used to describe the repertoires included Shannon entropy, Gini index, clonality, richness, and the frequency of TCRs shared between repertoires. Using fastp at Q25 and MiXCR, TCRdb reprocessed the public reads and kept productive beta chains. Each record represents a unique CDR3 protein, reported with the most common genes and DNA among its rows. These V and J calls originate from TCRdb's pipeline instead of the authors' own analysis. The sample table shows 64,000 or so distinct CDR3 sequences, and around 27% are seen once. About 6.6% of the sample is taken by the ten largest.

There are many counts of this clonotype. What this receptor recognizes is not known. The record has no base qualities; no much larger clone is one base away. The time point tag for this specimen amounts to: before trial treatment. The donors took part in RACIN, a single-arm, phase I, dose-escalation trial that combined nivolumab, ipilimumab, aspirin, low-dose cyclophosphamide and low-dose radiotherapy. Eligible patients had advanced, TIL-negative solid tumors. V is clipped by 0 bases and J by 1 base, and the sequence between their germline boundaries is 17 bases long. Taken from the germline V gene, the CDR1 and CDR2 loops are SGHRS and YFSETQ. Reading from cysteine to phenylalanine, the CDR3 counts 17 amino acids. The read is trimmed to its CDR3 DNA, 51 bases read in frame from base 1.

The chain joins TRBV5-1 to TRBJ2-7, and perhaps TRBD1 as D gene, on 6 matching bases. Sequenced material: PBMCs, taken before treatment. This receptor was taken from a male donor with rectosigmoid adenocarcinoma. The DNA reads as follows: TGCGCCAGCAGCTTGGTAGTTGTGACAGGAAGGTCCTACGAGCAGTACTTC. Its protein reads: CASSLVVVTGRSYEQYF.